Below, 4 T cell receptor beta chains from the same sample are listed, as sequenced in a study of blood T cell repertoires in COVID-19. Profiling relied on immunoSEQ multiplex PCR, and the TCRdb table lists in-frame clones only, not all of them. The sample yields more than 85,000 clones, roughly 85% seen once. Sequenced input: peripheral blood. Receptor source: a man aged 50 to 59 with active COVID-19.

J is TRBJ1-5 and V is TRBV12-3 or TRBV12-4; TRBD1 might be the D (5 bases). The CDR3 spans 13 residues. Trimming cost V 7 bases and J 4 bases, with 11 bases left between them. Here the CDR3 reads CASMKGLNQPQHF. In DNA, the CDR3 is TGTGCCAGCATGAAGGGGCTGAATCAGCCCCAGCATTTT.

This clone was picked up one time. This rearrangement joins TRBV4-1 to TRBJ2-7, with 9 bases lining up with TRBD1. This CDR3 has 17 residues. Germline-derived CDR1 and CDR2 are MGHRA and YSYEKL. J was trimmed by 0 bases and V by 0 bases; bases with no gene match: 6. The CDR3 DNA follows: TGCGCCAGCAGCCAAGATCCCTTGACAGGGGGCTCCTACGAGCAGTACTTC. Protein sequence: CASSQDPLTGGSYEQYF.

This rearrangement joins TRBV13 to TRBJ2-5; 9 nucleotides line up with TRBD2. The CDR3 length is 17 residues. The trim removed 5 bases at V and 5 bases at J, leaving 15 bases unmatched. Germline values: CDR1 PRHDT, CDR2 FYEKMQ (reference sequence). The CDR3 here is CASSRGGAGGGPETQYF. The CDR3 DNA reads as TGTGCCAGCAGCCGCGGGGGGGCCGGCGGGGGGCCTGAGACCCAGTACTTC. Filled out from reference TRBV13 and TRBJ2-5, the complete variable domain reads AAGVIQSPRHLIKEKRETATLKCYPIPRHDTVYWYQQGPGQDPQFLISFYEKMQSDKGSIPDRFSAQQFSDYHSELNMSSLELGDSALYFCASSRGGAGGGPETQYFGPGTRLLVL.

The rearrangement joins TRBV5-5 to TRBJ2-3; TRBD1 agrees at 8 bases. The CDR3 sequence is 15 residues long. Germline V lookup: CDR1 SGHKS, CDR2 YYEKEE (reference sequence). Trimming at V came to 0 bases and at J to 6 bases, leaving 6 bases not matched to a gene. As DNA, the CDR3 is TGTGCCAGCAGCTTGGCCCCAGGGGGCGGCGATACGCAGTATTTT. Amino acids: CASSLAPGGGDTQYF.